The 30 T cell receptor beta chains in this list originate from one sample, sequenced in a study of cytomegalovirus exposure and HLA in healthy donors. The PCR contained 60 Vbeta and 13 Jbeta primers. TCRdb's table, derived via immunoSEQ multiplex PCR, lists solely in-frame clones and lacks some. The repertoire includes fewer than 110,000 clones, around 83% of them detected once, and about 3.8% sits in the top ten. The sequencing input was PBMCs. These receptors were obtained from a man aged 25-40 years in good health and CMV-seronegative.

The CDR3 is CASSSSVIYGYTF. DNA for the CDR3: TGTGCCAGCAGCTCGTCAGTTATCTATGGCTACACCTTC. The chain carries TRBV7-8 and TRBJ1-2, with D unclear. The length of the CDR3 is 13 residues. Germline V CDR1 and CDR2: SGHVS, FQNEAQ. The V end lost 4 bases, the J end lost 4 bases, and 10 bases lay between the germline ends.

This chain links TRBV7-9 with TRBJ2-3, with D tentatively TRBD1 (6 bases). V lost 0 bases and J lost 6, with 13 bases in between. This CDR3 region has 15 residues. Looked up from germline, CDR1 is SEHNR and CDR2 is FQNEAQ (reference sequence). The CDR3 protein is CASSLAYPQGDTQYF. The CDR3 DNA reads TGTGCCAGCAGCTTAGCGTACCCCCAGGGGGATACGCAGTATTTT.

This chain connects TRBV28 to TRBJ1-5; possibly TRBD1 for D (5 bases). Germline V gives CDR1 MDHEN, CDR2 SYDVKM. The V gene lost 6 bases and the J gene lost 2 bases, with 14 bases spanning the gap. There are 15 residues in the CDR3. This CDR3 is CASSRRGRGNQPQHF. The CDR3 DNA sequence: TGTGCCAGCAGCCGTAGGGGAAGGGGCAATCAGCCCCAGCATTTT.

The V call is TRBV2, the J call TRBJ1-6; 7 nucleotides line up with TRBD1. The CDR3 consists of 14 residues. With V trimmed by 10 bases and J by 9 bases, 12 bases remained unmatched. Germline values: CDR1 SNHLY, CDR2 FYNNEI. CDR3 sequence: CATSGTASLSPLHF. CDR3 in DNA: TGTGCCACCTCCGGGACAGCCTCTCTTTCACCCCTCCACTTT.

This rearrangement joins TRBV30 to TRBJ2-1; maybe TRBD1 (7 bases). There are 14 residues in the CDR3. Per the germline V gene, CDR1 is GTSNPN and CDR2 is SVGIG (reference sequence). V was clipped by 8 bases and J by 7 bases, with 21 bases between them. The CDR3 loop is CASRRDSRGNEQFF. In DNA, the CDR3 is TGTGCCAGCCGCCGGGACTCCAGGGGGAATGAGCAGTTCTTC.

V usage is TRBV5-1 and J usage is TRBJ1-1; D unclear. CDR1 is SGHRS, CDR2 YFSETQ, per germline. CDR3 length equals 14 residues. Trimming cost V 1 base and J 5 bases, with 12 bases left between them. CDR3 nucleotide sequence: TGCGCCAGCAGCTTGATGGCAGACTCTACTGAAGCTTTCTTT. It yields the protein CASSLMADSTEAFF.

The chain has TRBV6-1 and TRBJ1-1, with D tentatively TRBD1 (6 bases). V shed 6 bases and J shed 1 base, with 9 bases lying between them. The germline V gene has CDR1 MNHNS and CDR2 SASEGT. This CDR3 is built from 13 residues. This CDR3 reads CASSAQGNTEAFF. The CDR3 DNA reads TGTGCCAGCAGCGCACAGGGGAACACTGAAGCTTTCTTT.

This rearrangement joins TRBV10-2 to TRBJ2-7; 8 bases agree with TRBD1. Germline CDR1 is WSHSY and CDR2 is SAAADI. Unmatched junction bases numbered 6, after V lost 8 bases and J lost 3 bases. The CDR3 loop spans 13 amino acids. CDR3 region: CASGPGQDYEQYF. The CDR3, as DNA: TGCGCCAGCGGACCGGGACAGGACTACGAGCAGTACTTC.

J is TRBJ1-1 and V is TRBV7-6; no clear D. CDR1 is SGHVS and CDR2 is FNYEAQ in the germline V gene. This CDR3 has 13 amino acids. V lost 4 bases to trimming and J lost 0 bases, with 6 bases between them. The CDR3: CASSSTLNTEAFF. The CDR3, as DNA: TGTGCCAGCAGCTCGACATTGAACACTGAAGCTTTCTTT.

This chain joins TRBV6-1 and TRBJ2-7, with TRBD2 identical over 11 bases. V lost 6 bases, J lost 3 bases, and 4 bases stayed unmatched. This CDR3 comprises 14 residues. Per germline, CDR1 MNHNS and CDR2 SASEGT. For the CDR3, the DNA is TGTGCCAGCAGGACTAGCGGGACGCTCTACGAGCAGTACTTC. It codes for CASRTSGTLYEQYF.

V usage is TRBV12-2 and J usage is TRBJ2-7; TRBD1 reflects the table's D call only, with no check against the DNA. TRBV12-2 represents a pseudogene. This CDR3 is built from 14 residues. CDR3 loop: CASRLAFPGYEQYF. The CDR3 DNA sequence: TGTGCAAGTCGCTTAGCTTTCCCAGGATACGAGCAGTACTTC.

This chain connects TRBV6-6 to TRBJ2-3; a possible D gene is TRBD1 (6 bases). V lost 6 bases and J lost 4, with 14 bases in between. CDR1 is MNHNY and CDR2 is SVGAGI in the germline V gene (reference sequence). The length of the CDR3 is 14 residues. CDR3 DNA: TGTGCCAGCAGCAGGGGCCGTGAGGCAGATACGCAGTATTTT. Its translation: CASSRGREADTQYF.

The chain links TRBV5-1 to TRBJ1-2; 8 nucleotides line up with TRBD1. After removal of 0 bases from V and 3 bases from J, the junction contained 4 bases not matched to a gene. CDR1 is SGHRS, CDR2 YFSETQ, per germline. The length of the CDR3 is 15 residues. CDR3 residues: CASSLVAGGDYGYTF. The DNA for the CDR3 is TGCGCCAGCAGCTTGGTTGCAGGGGGCGACTATGGCTACACCTTC.

In DNA, the CDR3 is TGTGCCAGCAGCCAGACAGGAAACATTCAGTACTTC. As protein: CASSQTGNIQYF. J is TRBJ2-4 and V is TRBV16; maybe TRBD1 (6 bases). The V end was cut by 3 bases, the J end by 6 bases, with 6 bases between. Germline V gives CDR1 KGHSY, CDR2 FQNENV. The CDR3 runs 12 residues.

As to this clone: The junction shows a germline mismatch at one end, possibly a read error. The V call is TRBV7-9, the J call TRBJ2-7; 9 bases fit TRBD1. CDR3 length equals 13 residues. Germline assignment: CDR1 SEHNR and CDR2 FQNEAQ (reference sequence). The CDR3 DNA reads TGTGCCACCAGCGTGGGGACAGGGTCCGAGCAGTACTTC. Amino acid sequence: CATSVGTGSEQYF.

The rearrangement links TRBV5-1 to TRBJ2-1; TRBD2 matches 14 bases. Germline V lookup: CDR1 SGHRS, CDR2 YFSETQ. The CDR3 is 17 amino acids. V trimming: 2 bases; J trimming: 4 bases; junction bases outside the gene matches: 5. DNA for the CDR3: TGCGCCAGCAGCTTTGGGACTAGCGGGGGCCCGTACAATGAGCAGTTCTTC. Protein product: CASSFGTSGGPYNEQFF.

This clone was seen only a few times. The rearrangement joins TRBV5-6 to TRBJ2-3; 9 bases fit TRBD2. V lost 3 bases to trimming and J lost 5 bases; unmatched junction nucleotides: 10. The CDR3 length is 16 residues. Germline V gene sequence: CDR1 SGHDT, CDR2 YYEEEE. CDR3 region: CASSSSLAGFLDTQYF. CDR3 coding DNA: TGTGCCAGCAGCTCTAGCCTAGCGGGGTTCCTAGATACGCAGTATTTT.

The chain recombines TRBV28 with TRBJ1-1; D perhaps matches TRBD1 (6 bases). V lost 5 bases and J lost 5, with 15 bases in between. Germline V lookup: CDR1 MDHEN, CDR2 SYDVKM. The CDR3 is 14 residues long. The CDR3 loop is CASSTPEGGTEAFF. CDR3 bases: TGTGCCAGCAGTACCCCCGAGGGGGGGACTGAAGCTTTCTTT.

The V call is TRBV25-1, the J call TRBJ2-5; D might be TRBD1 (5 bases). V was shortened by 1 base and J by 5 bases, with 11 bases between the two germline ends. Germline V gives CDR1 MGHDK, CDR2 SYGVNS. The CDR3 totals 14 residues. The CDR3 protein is CASSESRGRETQYF. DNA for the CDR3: TGTGCCAGCAGTGAATCAAGGGGCCGGGAGACCCAGTACTTC.

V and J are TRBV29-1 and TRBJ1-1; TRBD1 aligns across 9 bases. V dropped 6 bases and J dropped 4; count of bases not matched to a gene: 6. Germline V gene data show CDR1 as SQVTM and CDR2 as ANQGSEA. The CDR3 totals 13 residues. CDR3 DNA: TGCAGCGTCCAGACAGGGGGGTCCACTGAAGCTTTCTTT. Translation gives CSVQTGGSTEAFF.

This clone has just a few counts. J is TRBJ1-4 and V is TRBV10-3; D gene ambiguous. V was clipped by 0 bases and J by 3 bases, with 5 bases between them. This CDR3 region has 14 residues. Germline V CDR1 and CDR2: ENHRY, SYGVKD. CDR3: CAISESQSNEKLFF. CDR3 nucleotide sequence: TGTGCCATCAGTGAGTCTCAATCTAATGAAAAACTGTTTTTT.

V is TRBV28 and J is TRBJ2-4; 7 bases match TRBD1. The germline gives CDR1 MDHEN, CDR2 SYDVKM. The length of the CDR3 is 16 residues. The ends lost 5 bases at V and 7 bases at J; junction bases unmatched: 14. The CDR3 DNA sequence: TGTGCCAGCAGTCCCGAGAGCGTAGGGGGCTGGAACATTCAGTACTTC. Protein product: CASSPESVGGWNIQYF.

The CDR3 DNA reads TGTGCCAGCAGCCCTACTAGCCTGGCACCTCCCACAGATACGCAGTATTTT. Its protein is CASSPTSLAPPTDTQYF. This sequence joins TRBV5-4 and TRBJ2-3, with TRBD2 as a possible D gene (6 bases). Germline values: CDR1 SGHNT, CDR2 YYREEE (reference sequence). The CDR3 is made up of 17 amino acids. V lost 4 bases and J lost 2, with 20 bases in between.

In DNA, the CDR3 is TGCGCCAGCAGTGAGGGGGAGAGGACAGGGGGAATGCCCCAGCATTTT. Translated: CASSEGERTGGMPQHF. V usage is TRBV10-1 and J usage is TRBJ1-5; 10 bases agree with TRBD1. With 2 bases clipped from V and 9 bases from J, the junction kept 10 bases outside the gene matches. The CDR3 has 16 amino acids. Germline assignment: CDR1 WNHNN and CDR2 SYGVQD (reference sequence).

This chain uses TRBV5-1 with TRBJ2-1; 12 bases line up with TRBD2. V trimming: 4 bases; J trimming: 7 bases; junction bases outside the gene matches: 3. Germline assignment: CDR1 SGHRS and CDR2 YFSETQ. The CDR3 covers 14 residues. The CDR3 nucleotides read TGCGCCAGCAGCCCCCTAGCGGGGGGGAATGAGCAGTTCTTC. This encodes CASSPLAGGNEQFF.

Written as DNA, the CDR3 is TGTGCCAGCAGTCCAATCGGGACACCGGAGACCCAGTACTTC. This encodes CASSPIGTPETQYF. The V gene is TRBV27, the J gene TRBJ2-5, with D tentatively TRBD1 (6 bases). The length of the CDR3 is 14 residues. V dropped 5 bases and J dropped 5 bases, with 15 bases sitting between them. Germline assignment: CDR1 MNHEY and CDR2 SMNVEV (reference sequence).

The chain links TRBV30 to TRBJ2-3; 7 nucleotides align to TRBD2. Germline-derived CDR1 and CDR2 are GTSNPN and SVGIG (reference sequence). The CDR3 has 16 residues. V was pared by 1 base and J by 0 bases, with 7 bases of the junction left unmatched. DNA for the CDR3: TGTGCCTGGAGTGGGCTAGCGGAACCTAGCACAGATACGCAGTATTTT. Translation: CAWSGLAEPSTDTQYF.

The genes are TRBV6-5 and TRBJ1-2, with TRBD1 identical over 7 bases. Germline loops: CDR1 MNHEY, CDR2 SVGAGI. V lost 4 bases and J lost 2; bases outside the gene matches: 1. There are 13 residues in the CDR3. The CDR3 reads CASSLGQNYGYTF. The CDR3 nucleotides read TGTGCCAGCAGTTTGGGACAGAACTATGGCTACACCTTC.

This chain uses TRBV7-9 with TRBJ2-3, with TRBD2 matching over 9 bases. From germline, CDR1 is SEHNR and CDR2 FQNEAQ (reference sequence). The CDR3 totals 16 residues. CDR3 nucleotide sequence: TGTTTGGGCGCAGGAGCGGGAGGAAGGGGCACAGATACGCAGTATTTT. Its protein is CLGAGAGGRGTDTQYF. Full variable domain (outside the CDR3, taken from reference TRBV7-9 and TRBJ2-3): DTGVSQNPRHKITKRGQNVTFRCDPISEHNRLYWYRQTLGQGPEFLTYFQNEAQLEKSRLLSDRFSAERPKGSFSTLEIQRTEQGDSAMYLCLGAGAGGRGTDTQYFGPGTRLTVL.

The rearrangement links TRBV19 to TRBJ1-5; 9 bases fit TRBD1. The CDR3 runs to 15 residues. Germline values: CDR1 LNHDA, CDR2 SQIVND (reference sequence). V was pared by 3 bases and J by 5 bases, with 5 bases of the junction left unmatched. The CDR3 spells CASSMPGQGHQPQHF. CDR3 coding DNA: TGTGCCAGTAGTATGCCGGGACAGGGCCATCAGCCCCAGCATTTT.